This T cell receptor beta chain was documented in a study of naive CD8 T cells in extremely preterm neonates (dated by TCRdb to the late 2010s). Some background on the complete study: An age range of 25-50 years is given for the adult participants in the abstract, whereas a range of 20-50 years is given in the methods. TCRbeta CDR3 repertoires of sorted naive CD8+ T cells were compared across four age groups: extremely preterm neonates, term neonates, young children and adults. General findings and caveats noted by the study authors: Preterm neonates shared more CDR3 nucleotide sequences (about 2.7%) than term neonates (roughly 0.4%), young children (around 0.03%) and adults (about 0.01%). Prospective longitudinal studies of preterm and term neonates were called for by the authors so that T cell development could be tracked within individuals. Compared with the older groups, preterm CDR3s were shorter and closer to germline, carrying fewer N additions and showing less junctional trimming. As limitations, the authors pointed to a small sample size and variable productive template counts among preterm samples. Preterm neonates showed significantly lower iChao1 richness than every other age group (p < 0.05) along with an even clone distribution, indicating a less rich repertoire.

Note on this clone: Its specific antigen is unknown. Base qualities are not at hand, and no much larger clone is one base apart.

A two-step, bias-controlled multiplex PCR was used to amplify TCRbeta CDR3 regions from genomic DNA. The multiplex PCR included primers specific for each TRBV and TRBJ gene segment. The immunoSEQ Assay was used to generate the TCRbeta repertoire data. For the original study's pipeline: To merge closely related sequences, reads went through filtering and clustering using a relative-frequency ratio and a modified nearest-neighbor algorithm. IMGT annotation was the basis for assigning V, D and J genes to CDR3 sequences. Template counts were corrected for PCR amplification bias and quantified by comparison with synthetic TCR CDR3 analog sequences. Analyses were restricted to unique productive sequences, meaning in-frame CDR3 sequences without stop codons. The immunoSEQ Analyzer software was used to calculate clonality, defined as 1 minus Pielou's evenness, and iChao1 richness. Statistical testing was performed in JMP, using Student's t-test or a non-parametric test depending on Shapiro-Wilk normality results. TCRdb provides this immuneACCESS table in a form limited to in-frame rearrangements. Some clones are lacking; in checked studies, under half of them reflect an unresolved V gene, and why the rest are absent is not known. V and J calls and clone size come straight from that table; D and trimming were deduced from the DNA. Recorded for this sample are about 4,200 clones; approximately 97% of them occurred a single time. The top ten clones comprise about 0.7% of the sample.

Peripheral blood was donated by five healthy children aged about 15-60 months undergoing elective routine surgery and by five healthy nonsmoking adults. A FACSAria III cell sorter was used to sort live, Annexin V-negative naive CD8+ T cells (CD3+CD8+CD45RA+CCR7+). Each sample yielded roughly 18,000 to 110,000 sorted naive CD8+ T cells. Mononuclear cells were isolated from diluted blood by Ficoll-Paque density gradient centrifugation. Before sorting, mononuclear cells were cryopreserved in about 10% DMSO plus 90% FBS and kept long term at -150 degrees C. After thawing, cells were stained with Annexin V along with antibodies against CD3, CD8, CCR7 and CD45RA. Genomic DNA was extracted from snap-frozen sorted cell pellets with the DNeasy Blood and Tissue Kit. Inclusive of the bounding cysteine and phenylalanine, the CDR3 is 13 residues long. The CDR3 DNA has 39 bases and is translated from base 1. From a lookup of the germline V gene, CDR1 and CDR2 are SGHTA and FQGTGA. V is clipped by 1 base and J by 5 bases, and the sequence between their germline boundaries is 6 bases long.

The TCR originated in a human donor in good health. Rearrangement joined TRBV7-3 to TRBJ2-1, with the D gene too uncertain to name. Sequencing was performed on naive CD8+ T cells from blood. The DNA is TGTGCCAGCAGCTTAAACAGACACAATGAGCAGTTCTTC. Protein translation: CASSLNRHNEQFF.